This T cell receptor (beta chain) emerged from a study of cytomegalovirus exposure and HLA in healthy donors. The CDR3 length is 15 residues. From germline, CDR1 is SGDLS and CDR2 YYNGEE. Trimming at V came to 0 bases and at J to 9 bases, leaving 8 bases not matched to a gene. Both 60 Vbeta primers and 13 Jbeta primers went into the PCR. Produced via immunoSEQ multiplex PCR; TCRdb's table is partial and in-frame only. The table lists 150,000 to 200,000 clones, roughly 73% of them singletons. The receptor comes from a woman aged 25 to 45 in good health and CMV-seronegative. Sequenced input: PBMCs. The V and J genes are TRBV9 and TRBJ2-1; 8 bases match TRBD2. The DNA of the CDR3 is TGTGCCAGCAGCGTAGTTGGCGGGGGGATCAGTGAGCAGTTCTTC. Translated, it gives CASSVVGGGISEQFF.